This TCR beta chain appears in the sequencing data of a study of control samples from healthy donors and cancer patients. This clone came up a few times. Germline V gene data show CDR1 as SGHNT and CDR2 as YYREEE (reference sequence). The CDR3 totals 15 residues. With 4 bases removed from V and 2 bases from J, the gap between germline ends came to 15 bases. TCRdb keeps only in-frame clones here, not all; method: immunoSEQ multiplex PCR. The repertoire holds 70,000 to 75,000 clones, with more than 85% as singletons. The V call is TRBV5-4, the J call TRBJ1-2, with D unclear. The sequenced material came from blood. The TCR comes from a woman between 50 and 59 years old in good health. The CDR3 DNA reads as TGTGCCAGCAGCCCTCAGAGTTACAGAAACTATGGCTACACCTTC. Its protein product is CASSPQSYRNYGYTF.